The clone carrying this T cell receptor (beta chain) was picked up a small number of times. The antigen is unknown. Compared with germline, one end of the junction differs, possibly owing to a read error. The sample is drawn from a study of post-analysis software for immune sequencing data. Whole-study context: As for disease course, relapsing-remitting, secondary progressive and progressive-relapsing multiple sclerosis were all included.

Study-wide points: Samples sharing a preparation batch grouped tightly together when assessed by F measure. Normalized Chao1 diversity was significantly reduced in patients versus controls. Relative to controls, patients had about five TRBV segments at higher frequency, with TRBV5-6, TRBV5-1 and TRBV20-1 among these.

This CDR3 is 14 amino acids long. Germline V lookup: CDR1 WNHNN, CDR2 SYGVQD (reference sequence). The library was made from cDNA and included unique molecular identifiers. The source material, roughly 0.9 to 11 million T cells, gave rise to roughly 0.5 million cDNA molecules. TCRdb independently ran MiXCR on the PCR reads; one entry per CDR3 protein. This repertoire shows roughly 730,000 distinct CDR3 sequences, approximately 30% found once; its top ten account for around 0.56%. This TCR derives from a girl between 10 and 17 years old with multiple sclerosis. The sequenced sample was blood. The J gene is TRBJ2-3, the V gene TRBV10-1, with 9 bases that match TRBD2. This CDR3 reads CASSPSGKLDTQYF. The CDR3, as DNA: TGCGCCAGCAGTCCTAGCGGGAAGTTGGATACACAGTATTTT.